Detailed here is one T cell receptor beta chain. This clone was detected once. This receptor's antigen is unknown. No per-base quality is available; no much larger clone lies one base away. Genomic DNA was isolated from the sorted cells so that the TCRbeta CDR3 region could be sequenced. The immunoSEQ Assay was used to sequence the TCRbeta CDR3 regions. The table was pulled from immuneACCESS by TCRdb, which kept in-frame rearrangements only. Such tables lose some clones; where checked, under half of the loss comes from unresolved V genes, and the rest has no known cause. The sample records about 62,000 clones, around 79% of which are singletons. Approximately 10% of the sample is held by the ten biggest clonotypes. Between the V and J ends, shortened by 6 bases and 10 bases respectively, the junction contains 18 bases. The germline V gene provides CDR1 SQVTM and CDR2 ANQGSEA. From the cysteine through the phenylalanine, the CDR3 covers 12 amino acids. The entry retains the CDR3 DNA only, 36 bases that are in frame from base 1.

Patients with autoimmune disease history or receiving systemic immunosuppression were excluded from the trial. Peripheral blood for TCR sequencing was collected from all dose cohorts at baseline, on cycle 4 day 1, and on cycle 7 day 1. The samples were drawn from a first-in-human, open-label, multicenter phase I dose-escalation trial of ivuxolimab. Adults with locally advanced or metastatic melanoma, renal cell, hepatocellular, or head and neck squamous cell carcinoma were enrolled in the trial. Before TCR sequencing, CD4+ T cells and CD8+ T cells were sorted from peripheral blood as separate populations. The sample belongs to a study of OX40 agonist ivuxolimab in advanced cancers. Background on the whole study: Ivuxolimab was an agonistic, fully human IgG2 monoclonal antibody directed against OX40 (CD134), a costimulatory receptor. The paper describes the monotherapy dose-escalation part (N of about 50 patients) of the phase I trial of ivuxolimab. The dose-escalation cohort was about 86% male with a mean age of about 58 years, ranging from roughly 23 to 90. Patients were allowed to have had prior anti-PD-1, anti-PD-L1 or anti-CTLA-4 therapy, and around two fifths of the dose-escalation patients had been treated with checkpoint inhibitors. Intravenous ivuxolimab was administered to patients every 2 weeks at six dose levels: 0.01, 0.1, 0.3, 1.5, 3 and 10 mg/kg. Peripheral TCRbeta sequencing aimed to test whether ivuxolimab altered TCR sequence diversity and caused clonal T-cell expansion. Three dose-escalation patients achieved partial responses, one with hepatocellular carcinoma and two with cutaneous melanoma. Of the approximately 50 dose-escalation patients, hepatocellular carcinoma was present in around 20, melanoma in roughly 15, renal cell carcinoma in 9 and head and neck cancer in 9.

Findings and caveats that apply to the study as a whole: Partial responders in the 0.1-3.0 mg/kg groups had among the lowest normalized peripheral clonal expansion, especially among CD8+ T cells. Clonal expansion of both CD4+ and CD8+ blood T cells was observed from baseline to week 6 at doses 0.1 to 3.0 mg/kg. Which antigens the clonally expanded peripheral T cells were specific for was not determined. After ivuxolimab, more expanded clones were found on average in CD8+ T cells than in CD4+ T cells. Low levels of normalized T-cell clonal expansion were also seen in some patients who did not respond.

This specimen was CD4+ or CD8+ T cells sorted from blood, taken in a trial of the OX40 agonist ivuxolimab. The chain is made from TRBV29-1 and TRBJ1-1; the D gene is perhaps TRBD1, from 6 matching bases. The sequence was collected from an adult with an advanced solid tumor such as melanoma, head and neck, liver or kidney cancer. This receptor has the CDR3 CSVADRHLGAFF. The sequenced DNA: TGCAGCGTGGCCGACAGGCATCTGGGAGCTTTCTTT.